Listed below are T cell receptor beta chains from one sample, sequenced in a study of blood T cells in healthy people across ages. TCRdb fed the 5' RACE reads into MiXCR, producing one record per CDR3 protein. This table holds roughly 1.6 million distinct CDR3 sequences, about 32% found once. The sequenced sample was blood. All receptors derive from a woman in her 30s in good health. Both conserved end residues are part of each CDR3. Fields, in order: V gene, clone size, D gene, J gene, CDR3 protein, CDR3 DNA. The D gene is left open where the match is weak. Clone size is stated in some rows and not others, as once, few, many or a class when expanded.

>TRBV7-7|-|TRBD2|TRBJ2-5
CASSLDPSGQETQYF
TGTGCTAGCAGCTTAGACCCTAGCGGGCAAGAGACCCAGTACTTC
>TRBV20-1|-|TRBD2|TRBJ2-3
CSASGGRASSTDTQYF
TGCAGTGCTAGTGGCGGGAGGGCCTCTAGCACAGATACGCAGTATTTT
>TRBV7-2|few|-|TRBJ2-3
CASSLVLALDTQYF
TGTGCCAGCAGCTTAGTTCTAGCTTTAGATACGCAGTATTTT
>TRBV20-1|-|-|TRBJ2-3
CSLGSTDTQYF
TGCAGCCTAGGCAGCACAGATACGCAGTATTTT
>TRBV28|-|-|TRBJ2-3
CASSLVGRGIDAQYF
TGTGCCAGCAGTTTAGTCGGGAGAGGTATAGATGCGCAGTATTTT
>TRBV7-8|-|-|TRBJ2-5
CASSFVKAETQYF
TGTGCCAGCAGCTTTGTTAAGGCAGAGACCCAGTACTTC
>TRBV20-1|-|-|TRBJ2-5
CSARDRLRGRETQYF
TGCAGTGCTAGAGATCGACTTAGGGGCCGGGAGACCCAGTACTTC
>TRBV24-1|few|TRBD1|TRBJ2-3
CATSPGQGTDTQYF
TGTGCCACCAGTCCGGGACAGGGCACAGATACGCAGTATTTT
>TRBV24-1|-|-|TRBJ2-5
CATSDPRGRGETQYF
TGTGCCACCAGTGATCCCCGGGGCCGAGGGGAGACCCAGTACTTC
>TRBV7-3|-|-|TRBJ2-1
CASSLPPRQGTQNEQFF
TGTGCCAGCAGCTTACCGCCGAGGCAGGGGACTCAGAATGAGCAGTTCTTC
>TRBV29-1|many|-|TRBJ2-6
CSVDRGMRGANVLTF
TGCAGCGTTGACAGGGGAATGAGAGGGGCCAACGTCCTGACTTTC
>TRBV10-3|many|-|TRBJ2-7
CAISESLAGTYEQYF
TGTGCCATCAGTGAGTCCTTGGCGGGAACCTACGAGCAGTACTTC
>TRBV4-2|-|TRBD2|TRBJ2-6
CASSQLAGGSSGANVLTF
TGTGCCAGCAGCCAATTAGCGGGGGGGAGCTCTGGGGCCAACGTCCTGACTTTC
>TRBV4-1|few|TRBD1|TRBJ1-4
CASSRDRGSTNEKLFF
TGCGCCAGCAGCCGAGACAGGGGTTCAACTAATGAAAAACTGTTTTTT
>TRBV20-1|-|-|TRBJ1-1
CSARNRVNTEAFF
TGCAGTGCTAGGAACAGGGTGAACACTGAAGCTTTCTTT
>TRBV6-5|-|-|TRBJ1-5
CASNMGRDGDQPQHF
TGTGCCAGCAATATGGGCAGGGACGGAGATCAGCCCCAGCATTTT
>TRBV6-1|-|TRBD1|TRBJ1-6
CASSGTGTYNSPLHF
TGTGCCAGCAGTGGGACAGGAACCTATAATTCACCCCTCCACTTT
>TRBV9|-|-|TRBJ2-7
CTSSVEGSYEQYF
TGTACCAGCAGCGTAGAAGGGTCCTACGAGCAGTACTTC
>TRBV11-2|few|-|TRBJ1-2
CASSPLSRGNYGYTF
TGTGCCAGCAGCCCTCTTTCACGGGGGAACTATGGCTACACCTTC
>TRBV20-1|many|-|TRBJ2-3
CSAKTEGLDTQYF
TGCAGTGCTAAGACTGAAGGTTTAGATACGCAGTATTTT
>TRBV28|-|-|TRBJ1-6
CASSYGEYNSPLHF
TGTGCCAGCAGTTACGGGGAATATAATTCACCCCTCCACTTT
>TRBV20-1|once|-|TRBJ1-1
CSARPQAGDLARAFF
TGCAGTGCTAGACCCCAGGCAGGGGATTTGGCCCGGGCTTTCTTT
>TRBV12-3/TRBV12-4|many|-|TRBJ2-3
CASSLLSSSTDTQYF
TGTGCCAGCAGTTTACTATCAAGTAGCACAGATACGCAGTATTTT
>TRBV2|-|-|TRBJ1-4
CASSDSGTEKLFF
TGTGCCAGCAGTGATAGTGGTACCGAAAAACTGTTTTTT